This T cell receptor beta chain was sequenced during a study of blood T cell repertoires in COVID-19. Generated by immunoSEQ multiplex PCR, the TCRdb table keeps only in-frame clones and is missing some. The table shows over 200,000 clones, with 85% occurring only once. Two negative PCRs, clearance, or symptom resolution characterized the recovered Cohort 3 donors. Trimming took 4 bases from V and 4 from J; bases not matched to a gene: 1. Germline loops: CDR1 SGHRS, CDR2 YFSETQ. This CDR3 has 14 residues. The sequenced material came from PBMCs or T cells enriched from blood (not recorded which). The TCR was taken from a middle-aged man who had recovered from COVID-19. This chain links TRBV5-1 with TRBJ2-2; 10 bases line up with TRBD2. This chain's CDR3 is CASSLAGVTGELFF. The CDR3 bases are TGCGCCAGCAGCCTAGCGGGAGTCACCGGGGAGCTGTTTTTT.